Here is one T cell receptor beta chain with its context. These data belong to a study of early T cells in non-severe SARS-CoV-2 infection. V lost 1 base to trimming and J lost 2 bases, with 6 bases between them. Germline V gene sequence: CDR1 SGDLS, CDR2 YYNGEE. The CDR3 contains 13 residues. MiXCR was run by TCRdb on the 5' RACE reads, yielding one entry per CDR3 protein. The table shows tens of thousands of distinct CDR3 sequences, with approximately 11% occurring only once. Input material: whole blood. The V gene is TRBV9, the J gene TRBJ1-2; D is unclear. The TCR was taken from an adult who was a healthcare worker with PCR-confirmed SARS-CoV-2 infection or an uninfected control (not recorded which). For the CDR3, the DNA is TGTGCCAGCAGCGTATTAGGAAACTATGGCTACACCTTC. Translated, it gives CASSVLGNYGYTF.